This T cell receptor (beta chain) is from a study of T cell changes during pregnancy in multiple sclerosis. This CDR3 has 16 residues. Germline V gives CDR1 SGHDT, CDR2 YYEEEE. The V end was cut by 0 bases, the J end by 1 base, with 13 bases between. Using immunoSEQ multiplex PCR, the repertoire was profiled, and TCRdb retains in-frame clones only, with some absent. The repertoire holds tens of thousands of clones, roughly 90% seen once, with approximately 0.15% in the top ten. The sample in question was CD4+ T cells from peripheral blood mononuclear cells, obtained after pregnancy. The receptor comes from a female donor in good health, enrolled as a control in a pregnancy study. The chain recombines TRBV5-6 with TRBJ1-2; possibly TRBD1 for D (5 bases). The CDR3 bases are TGTGCCAGCAGCTTGGGTTTGATGGACAATAACTATGGCTACACCTTC. Translated, it gives CASSLGLMDNNYGYTF.